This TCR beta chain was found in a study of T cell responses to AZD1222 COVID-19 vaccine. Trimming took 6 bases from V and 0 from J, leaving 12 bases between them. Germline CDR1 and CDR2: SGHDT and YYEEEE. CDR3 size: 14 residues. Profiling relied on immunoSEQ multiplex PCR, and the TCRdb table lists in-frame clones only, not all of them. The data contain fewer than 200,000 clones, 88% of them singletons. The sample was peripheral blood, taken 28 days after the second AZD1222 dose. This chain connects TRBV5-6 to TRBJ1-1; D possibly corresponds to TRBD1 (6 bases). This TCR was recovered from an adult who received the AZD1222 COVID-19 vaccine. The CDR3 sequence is CASKGGPMNTEAFF. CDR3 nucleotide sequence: TGTGCCAGCAAGGGGGGCCCCATGAACACTGAAGCTTTCTTT.